This T cell receptor (beta chain) is from a study of blood T cell repertoires in COVID-19. Across the whole study: The cDNA or gDNA used as material had been derived from T cells, B-cell-depleted T cells, or PBMCs.

Clones were read by immunoSEQ multiplex PCR, and TCRdb kept only the in-frame ones, dropping some. Of a few hundred thousand clones in the sample, roughly 84% were seen once. During active infection, Seattle patients enrolled and were then monitored through disease. This clone appeared once. The ends were cut back, 4 bases at V and 6 bases at J, with 17 bases in the middle. The V gene's germline CDR1 is SGHRS and CDR2 YFSETQ. The CDR3 loop spans 15 amino acids. The sequenced material came from peripheral blood. The clonotype was recovered from a person aged 70 to 79 with COVID-19, enrolled during active disease. The chain combines TRBV5-1 with TRBJ2-1; D may be TRBD2 (6 bases). In nucleotides, the CDR3 is TGCGCCAGCAGCCCTCAACCGGGACTTCTCAATGAGCAGTTCTTC. It encodes CASSPQPGLLNEQFF.